Listed here are 5 T cell receptor beta chains from one sample, sequenced in a study of early T cells in non-severe SARS-CoV-2 infection. TCRdb re-called the 5' RACE reads through MiXCR, storing one row per CDR3 protein. Among about 69,000 distinct CDR3 sequences, about 9.4% were seen once, and the ten largest hold under 7%. The sequenced material came from whole blood. Receptor source: an adult who was a healthcare worker with PCR-confirmed SARS-CoV-2 infection or an uninfected control (not recorded which).

The sample holds many counts of this clonotype. V is TRBV20-1 and J is TRBJ2-3, with a tentative D call TRBD2 (5 bases). Germline CDR1 reads DFQATT; CDR2 reads SNEGSKA (reference sequence). The CDR3 contains 11 residues. V was clipped by 8 bases and J by 7 bases, with 13 bases between them. For the CDR3, the DNA is TGCAGTCCCAGTGTCGGGAATACGCAGTATTTT. It is translated as CSPSVGNTQYF.

The sample holds a few counts of this clonotype. This rearrangement joins TRBV10-2 to TRBJ1-2; weak D call: TRBD1 (5 bases). CDR1 WSHSY and CDR2 SAAADI come from the germline V gene. The CDR3 consists of 14 residues. V lost 5 bases to trimming and J lost 2 bases, with 12 bases between them. The CDR3: CASSSDSSNYGYTF. The DNA for the CDR3 is TGCGCCAGCAGTAGCGACAGTTCCAACTATGGCTACACCTTC.

This clonotype appeared many times. CDR3 in amino acids: CASSPPGLAAGELFF. The CDR3 DNA sequence: TGCGCCAGCAGTCCACCGGGACTAGCGGCCGGGGAGCTGTTTTTT. This chain links TRBV5-1 with TRBJ2-2, with 11 bases identical to TRBD2. J was trimmed by 6 bases and V by 5 bases; bases with no gene match: 6. The CDR3 has 15 residues. Germline V gene sequence: CDR1 SGHRS, CDR2 YFSETQ.

This clonotype was counted many times. This chain uses TRBV19 with TRBJ2-2; D perhaps matches TRBD1 (5 bases). The V gene's germline CDR1 is LNHDA and CDR2 SQIVND (reference sequence). There are 14 residues in the CDR3. Trimming took off 7 bases at V and 0 bases at J, with 9 bases between the two ends. CDR3 loop: CASNTGANTGELFF. The CDR3 nucleotides read TGTGCCAGTAACACAGGAGCGAACACCGGGGAGCTGTTTTTT.

In this sample, this clonotype turned up a few times. The chain carries TRBV5-1 and TRBJ2-2, with D possibly TRBD2 on 6 matching bases. The germline CDR1 and CDR2 sequences are SGHRS and YFSETQ. This CDR3 is built from 14 residues. V lost 7 bases to trimming and J lost 5 bases, with 15 bases between them. CDR3 sequence reads: CASFEGAGTGELFF. The CDR3 DNA follows: TGCGCCAGCTTCGAGGGTGCGGGGACCGGGGAGCTGTTTTTT.